A selection of T cell receptor beta chains follows, all from one sample in a study of T-cell memory formation after mild COVID-19. TCRdb ran MiXCR on the 5' RACE reads and lists one entry per CDR3 protein. The sample consists of approximately 230,000 distinct CDR3 sequences, 16% of them appearing once. Source material: PBMCs or a T cell subset sorted from them (not recorded which). These receptor sequences come from a man aged 18 to 29 who had mild COVID-19 (a few samples of this study predate the infection). Cell type and time point are not known. Both conserved end residues are part of each CDR3. Fields, in order: D gene, J gene, CDR3 length, V gene, clone size, CDR3 DNA, CDR3 protein. D genes are given only for firm matches. For some rows the clone size is stated as once, few or many, or as a class when expanded; others skip it.

D gene: TRBD2; J gene: TRBJ2-5; CDR3 length: 16; V gene: TRBV12-3/TRBV12-4; clone size: -; CDR3 DNA: TGTGCCAGCACCCCGGGGAGGGGTAGGGGAAGAGAGACCCAGTACTTC; CDR3 protein: CASTPGRGRGRETQYF
D gene: -; J gene: TRBJ1-6; CDR3 length: 13; V gene: TRBV20-1; clone size: -; CDR3 DNA: TGCAGTCCAGGGACGGACTATAATTCACCCCTCCACTTT; CDR3 protein: CSPGTDYNSPLHF
D gene: TRBD1; J gene: TRBJ2-2; CDR3 length: 16; V gene: TRBV5-1; clone size: -; CDR3 DNA: TGCGCCAGCTACGGGACAGGGCTACCGAACACCGGGGAGCTGTTTTTT; CDR3 protein: CASYGTGLPNTGELFF
D gene: -; J gene: TRBJ2-1; CDR3 length: 15; V gene: TRBV5-8; clone size: -; CDR3 DNA: TGTGCCAGCAGCCGCCTAGGGAGCTCCTACAATGAGCAGTTCTTC; CDR3 protein: CASSRLGSSYNEQFF
D gene: -; J gene: TRBJ1-2; CDR3 length: 15; V gene: TRBV7-8; clone size: -; CDR3 DNA: TGTGCCAGCAGCTTCTCCGGGGGAGTTCCCTATGGCTACACCTTC; CDR3 protein: CASSFSGGVPYGYTF
D gene: TRBD1; J gene: TRBJ1-1; CDR3 length: 13; V gene: TRBV12-3/TRBV12-4; clone size: -; CDR3 DNA: TGTGCCAGCAGGTCAACAGGGGCCACTGAAGCTTTCTTT; CDR3 protein: CASRSTGATEAFF
D gene: TRBD2; J gene: TRBJ2-2; CDR3 length: 17; V gene: TRBV7-9; clone size: few; CDR3 DNA: TGTGCCAGCAGCTTTACGACGGCGGGGGTCAACACCGGGGAGCTGTTTTTT; CDR3 protein: CASSFTTAGVNTGELFF
D gene: -; J gene: TRBJ1-4; CDR3 length: 12; V gene: TRBV7-9; clone size: few; CDR3 DNA: TGTGCCAGCAGCTTGAATCTGGAAAAACTGTTTTTT; CDR3 protein: CASSLNLEKLFF
D gene: TRBD1; J gene: TRBJ2-7; CDR3 length: 15; V gene: TRBV20-1; clone size: few; CDR3 DNA: TGCAGTGCTAGAGATAGCCAGGGGGCCTCCCACGAGCAGTACTTC; CDR3 protein: CSARDSQGASHEQYF
D gene: -; J gene: TRBJ1-1; CDR3 length: 13; V gene: TRBV12-3/TRBV12-4; clone size: few; CDR3 DNA: TGTGCCAGCAGTTACAGGGTTTATACTGAAGCTTTCTTT; CDR3 protein: CASSYRVYTEAFF
D gene: -; J gene: TRBJ1-1; CDR3 length: 15; V gene: TRBV9; clone size: -; CDR3 DNA: TGTGCCAGCAGCGTTAGGGAGGGCGCGAACACTGAAGCTTTCTTT; CDR3 protein: CASSVREGANTEAFF
D gene: TRBD2; J gene: TRBJ2-5; CDR3 length: 16; V gene: TRBV6-6; clone size: -; CDR3 DNA: TGTGCCAGCAGTTACCACCCCGGTAGCGGGGAAGAGACCCAGTACTTC; CDR3 protein: CASSYHPGSGEETQYF
D gene: -; J gene: TRBJ2-5; CDR3 length: 13; V gene: TRBV12-3/TRBV12-4; clone size: few; CDR3 DNA: TGTGCCAGCAGTTTTGCTTTGATTGAGACCCAGTACTTC; CDR3 protein: CASSFALIETQYF
D gene: -; J gene: TRBJ2-2; CDR3 length: 16; V gene: TRBV7-2; clone size: few; CDR3 DNA: TGTGCCAGCAGCTTATACGGACTCTTGAACACCGGGGAGCTGTTTTTT; CDR3 protein: CASSLYGLLNTGELFF
D gene: -; J gene: TRBJ2-3; CDR3 length: 13; V gene: TRBV7-2; clone size: -; CDR3 DNA: TGTGCCAGCAGCACCCGACAGTACAATACGCAGTATTTT; CDR3 protein: CASSTRQYNTQYF